Following are 9 T cell receptor beta chains from one sample sequenced in a study of cytomegalovirus exposure and HLA in healthy donors. Both 60 Vbeta primers and 13 Jbeta primers went into the PCR. Only in-frame clones appear in the TCRdb table, and some are missing; sequencing was by immunoSEQ multiplex PCR. The data show more than 85,000 clones, over 60% seen once. The sequencing sample was made of PBMCs. Receptors were obtained from a woman in her fifties or sixties in good health and CMV-seropositive.

The chain joins TRBV28 to TRBJ2-6; D remains ambiguous. The length of the CDR3 is 13 residues. The germline CDR1 and CDR2 sequences are MDHEN and SYDVKM. V was trimmed by 6 bases and J by 3 bases, leaving 6 bases between them. This CDR3 is CASRRSGANVLTF. The DNA of the CDR3 is TGTGCCAGCAGGCGGAGTGGGGCCAACGTCCTGACTTTC.

DNA of the CDR3: TGTGCCAGTAGAATACTAGCGGGAGGGCCGTGGAATGAGCAGTTCTTC. Protein: CASRILAGGPWNEQFF. The rearrangement uses TRBV19 and TRBJ2-1, with 13 positions matching TRBD2. In germline, CDR1 is LNHDA, CDR2 SQIVND (reference sequence). J gave up 7 bases and V 6 bases, and 9 bases lay outside the gene matches. The CDR3 spans 16 residues. Variable domain in full (rest from reference TRBV19 and TRBJ2-1): DGGITQSPKYLFRKEGQNVTLSCEQNLNHDAMYWYRQDPGQGLRLIYYSQIVNDFQKGDIAEGYSVSREKKESFPLTVTSAQKNPTAFYLCASRILAGGPWNEQFFGPGTRLTVL.

This clone was seen only a few times. This chain joins TRBV19 and TRBJ2-7; 11 bases fit TRBD1. The CDR3 runs to 14 residues. The ends lost 6 bases at V and 5 bases at J; junction bases unmatched: 6. Germline V CDR1 and CDR2: LNHDA, SQIVND (reference sequence). Here the CDR3 reads CASSLGQGANEQYF. DNA of the CDR3: TGTGCCAGTAGCCTAGGACAGGGGGCCAACGAGCAGTACTTC.

This sequence joins TRBV18 and TRBJ2-7; 7 nucleotides match TRBD1. J was trimmed by 5 bases and V by 5 bases; bases with no gene match: 12. The length of the CDR3 is 15 residues. Germline CDR1 and CDR2: KGHSH and LQKENI. This chain's CDR3 is CASSATFGQADEQYF. CDR3 bases: TGTGCCAGCTCAGCTACATTCGGACAGGCAGACGAGCAGTACTTC.

The CDR3 spells CASSLMAPEAFF. The CDR3 nucleotides read TGTGCCAGCAGCTTAATGGCACCTGAAGCTTTCTTT. The V and J genes are TRBV7-9 and TRBJ1-1; D call uncertain. V lost 2 bases and J 6 bases, leaving 7 bases between the germline ends. The CDR3 sequence is 12 residues long. Germline V gene lookup returns CDR1 SEHNR and CDR2 FQNEAQ (reference sequence).

This clone was observed a handful of times. J is TRBJ1-5 and V is TRBV6-6; 10 nucleotides agree with TRBD1. Per the germline V gene, CDR1 is MNHNY and CDR2 is SVGAGI (reference sequence). Trimming cost V 5 bases and J 8 bases; bases outside gene matches: 12. The CDR3 spans 16 residues. This chain's CDR3 is CASSPAPGQGREPQHF. The CDR3 DNA is TGTGCCAGCAGTCCTGCACCGGGACAGGGGAGGGAGCCCCAGCATTTT.

V gene TRBV18 combines with J gene TRBJ2-1; 12 bases align to TRBD2. Per the germline V gene, CDR1 is KGHSH and CDR2 is LQKENI. V shed 2 bases and J 9 bases; nucleotides not matched to a gene: 5. This CDR3 has 15 amino acids. CDR3 DNA sequence: TGTGCCAGCTCACCAGGACTAGCGGGAAAGGTTGAGCAGTTCTTC. This encodes CASSPGLAGKVEQFF.

This rearrangement joins TRBV28 to TRBJ2-1; 11 nucleotides align to TRBD1. The germline V gene has CDR1 MDHEN and CDR2 SYDVKM. V shed 5 bases, J shed 9 bases, and the junction held 6 bases outside the gene matches. The CDR3 sequence is 14 residues long. The DNA for the CDR3 is TGTGCCAGCAGTGGGCAGGACAGGGGGCGTGAGCAGTTCTTC. This codes for CASSGQDRGREQFF.

V gene TRBV6-5 combines with J gene TRBJ1-1; the D gene is possibly TRBD1 (5 bases). Germline values: CDR1 MNHEY, CDR2 SVGAGI. Trimming removed 0 bases from V and 4 bases from J, with 12 bases in between. The CDR3 length is 15 residues. The CDR3 loop reads CASSYSPGSITEAFF. The DNA of the CDR3 is TGTGCCAGCAGTTACTCGCCAGGGTCGATCACTGAAGCTTTCTTT.